This note documents a single T cell receptor beta chain sequence. Its antigen is as yet unknown. This table comes from immunoSEQ multiplex PCR, and its TCRdb copy is limited to in-frame clones, with some not included. Here the sample spans about a million clones, around 76% being singletons. The sample belongs to a study of shared clonotypes between healthy human individuals. Study-wide results and caveats: Naive subsets usually exceeded memory subsets in estimated richness.

This CDR3 has 13 residues. The J segment lost 7 bases and the V segment lost 0 bases, leaving 0 bases of the junction unmatched. From germline, CDR1 is SGHVS and CDR2 FQNEAQ. The J gene is TRBJ1-3, the V gene TRBV7-8, with 7 bases that match TRBD1. Sequencing was done on a sample of memory CD4+ T cells sorted from blood. As to subset: CD45RA-negative fraction. The clonotype was recovered from a man younger than 35 in good health. CDR3: CASSLAGGNTIYF. In DNA form, the CDR3 reads TGTGCCAGCAGCTTAGCAGGGGGCAACACCATATATTTT.